Below are 14 T cell receptor beta chains sequenced from a single sample in a study of cytotoxic CD8 clonotypes in ibrutinib-treated CLL. Generated by immunoSEQ multiplex PCR, the TCRdb table keeps only in-frame clones and is missing some. This sample has under 300,000 clones, with 70% found just once. This specimen was PBMCs, taken after 24 months of ibrutinib treatment. These TCRs come from a human donor with chronic lymphocytic leukemia.

The V call is TRBV27, the J call TRBJ2-3, with D perhaps TRBD2 (6 bases). The germline V gene encodes CDR1 MNHEY and CDR2 SMNVEV (reference sequence). Trimming removed 5 bases at V and 7 bases at J, with 19 bases between. The CDR3 contains 15 residues. CDR3 sequence reads: CASSPFGAAGHTQYF. The CDR3 DNA follows: TGTGCCAGCAGTCCCTTTGGAGCGGCGGGACATACGCAGTATTTT.

This chain uses TRBV7-6 with TRBJ2-7, with TRBD2 as a possible D gene (5 bases). Trimming cost V 1 base and J 5 bases, with 9 bases left between them. This CDR3 has 13 amino acids. Germline loops: CDR1 SGHVS, CDR2 FNYEAQ. CDR3 in DNA: TGTGCCAGCAGCTTAGGGGAGCAGGACGAGCAGTACTTC. Its translation is CASSLGEQDEQYF.

The chain carries TRBV29-1 and TRBJ2-2; the match to TRBD2 covers 16 bases. V shed 6 bases, J shed 3 bases, and the junction held 4 bases outside the gene matches. Germline V gene data show CDR1 as SQVTM and CDR2 as ANQGSEA. This CDR3 spans 16 amino acids. The CDR3 sequence is CSVGLAGGLDTGELFF. The CDR3 region has the DNA TGCAGCGTGGGACTAGCGGGAGGGCTTGACACCGGGGAGCTGTTTTTT.

The rearrangement links TRBV27 to TRBJ1-1; 8 nucleotides line up with TRBD1. This CDR3 has 14 residues. The V and J ends lost 2 bases and 4 bases, in that order; junction bases with no gene match: 3. From germline, CDR1 is MNHEY and CDR2 SMNVEV (reference sequence). The CDR3 sequence: CASSLHDRGTEAFF. The CDR3 DNA reads as TGTGCCAGCAGTTTACACGACAGGGGCACTGAAGCTTTCTTT.

A few counts support this clone. This chain uses TRBV28 with TRBJ2-7; D unclear. Trimming took 11 bases from V and 2 from J, leaving 13 bases between them. The CDR3 has 12 residues. Germline-derived CDR1 and CDR2 are MDHEN and SYDVKM. In DNA form, the CDR3 reads TGTGCCGCGAGCAAGGGAACCTACGAGCAGTACTTC. Its translation: CAASKGTYEQYF. The full variable domain, its missing parts supplied by reference TRBV28 and TRBJ2-7, is DVKVTQSSRYLVKRTGEKVFLECVQDMDHENMFWYRQDPGLGLRLIYFSYDVKMKEKGDIPEGYSVSREKKERFSLILESASTNQTSMYLCAASKGTYEQYFGPGTRLTVT.

The chain combines TRBV27 with TRBJ1-4, with 7 bases matching TRBD1. The CDR3 is 14 amino acids. Germline-derived CDR1 and CDR2 are MNHEY and SMNVEV (reference sequence). The trim removed 8 bases at V and 4 bases at J, leaving 7 bases unmatched. The CDR3 loop reads CASGGQAVNEKLFF. The CDR3, as DNA: TGTGCCAGCGGAGGACAGGCAGTTAATGAAAAACTGTTTTTT.

This clone was counted between two and nine times. The chain has TRBV2 and TRBJ1-5; D perhaps matches TRBD1 (6 bases). Germline CDR1 reads SNHLY; CDR2 reads FYNNEI. V lost 6 bases, J lost 1 base, and 16 bases lay in between. CDR3 length: 16 residues. The CDR3 region has the DNA TGTGCCAGCAGGGAACAGGGAATAAGGAGCAATCAGCCCCAGCATTTT. Protein sequence: CASREQGIRSNQPQHF.

V and J are TRBV7-9 and TRBJ1-1; 7 bases are shared with TRBD1. The CDR3 runs 11 residues. Germline V CDR1 and CDR2: SEHNR, FQNEAQ (reference sequence). The ends lost 5 bases at V and 8 bases at J; junction bases unmatched: 2. The CDR3 sequence: CASSPDREAFF. In DNA, the CDR3 is TGTGCCAGCAGCCCGGACAGGGAAGCTTTCTTT.

The rearrangement joins TRBV5-6 to TRBJ2-5; no clear D gene. Trimming removed 4 bases at V and 5 bases at J, with 6 bases between. The CDR3 contains 11 residues. Germline V CDR1 and CDR2: SGHDT, YYEEEE. CDR3 loop: CASSTGETQYF. As DNA, the CDR3 is TGTGCCAGCAGCACCGGTGAGACCCAGTACTTC.

The CDR3 DNA reads TGCGCCAGCAGCTCGACAGACAGGGGGCACAACGAGCAGTACTTC. Its translation is CASSSTDRGHNEQYF. The chain combines TRBV5-1 with TRBJ2-7, with TRBD1 matching over 10 bases. The CDR3 is 15 residues long. With V trimmed by 3 bases and J by 5 bases, 8 bases remained unmatched. Germline V gene sequence: CDR1 SGHRS, CDR2 YFSETQ.

This chain joins TRBV11-3 and TRBJ2-7; a weak D match, TRBD1 (5 bases). CDR3 length: 14 residues. Germline V gene data show CDR1 as SGHNT and CDR2 as YENEEA. V was pared by 4 bases and J by 4 bases, with 14 bases between. The CDR3 region has the DNA TGTGCCAGCAGCTATGAGACAGCCCTATACGAGCAGTACTTC. Translation gives CASSYETALYEQYF.

About this clone: At the DNA level, this CDR3 is encoded by other sequences in the same sample as well. This chain connects TRBV6-5 to TRBJ2-2; TRBD1 is a possible D gene (5 bases). V was shortened by 5 bases and J by 6 bases, with 7 bases between the two germline ends. This CDR3 has 12 amino acids. From germline, CDR1 is MNHEY and CDR2 SVGAGI. CDR3 loop: CASSRGAGELFF. CDR3 DNA sequence: TGTGCCAGCAGTAGGGGCGCCGGGGAGCTGTTTTTT.

The chain links TRBV28 to TRBJ2-7; D not certain. This CDR3 region has 13 residues. Germline lookup yields CDR1 MDHEN and CDR2 SYDVKM. V lost 11 bases and J 0 bases, leaving 14 bases between the germline ends. DNA for the CDR3: TGTGCCGGATCAAGGGTCAGCTCCTACGAGCAGTACTTC. Encoded protein: CAGSRVSSYEQYF.

This chain joins TRBV27 and TRBJ1-2; TRBD1 agrees at 10 bases. Per germline, CDR1 MNHEY and CDR2 SMNVEV (reference sequence). V lost 3 bases and J lost 6; bases outside the gene matches: 4. The CDR3 is 14 amino acids. The CDR3 nucleotides read TGTGCCAGCAGTTTCGGGACAGGGGAGAATGGCTACACCTTC. As protein: CASSFGTGENGYTF.